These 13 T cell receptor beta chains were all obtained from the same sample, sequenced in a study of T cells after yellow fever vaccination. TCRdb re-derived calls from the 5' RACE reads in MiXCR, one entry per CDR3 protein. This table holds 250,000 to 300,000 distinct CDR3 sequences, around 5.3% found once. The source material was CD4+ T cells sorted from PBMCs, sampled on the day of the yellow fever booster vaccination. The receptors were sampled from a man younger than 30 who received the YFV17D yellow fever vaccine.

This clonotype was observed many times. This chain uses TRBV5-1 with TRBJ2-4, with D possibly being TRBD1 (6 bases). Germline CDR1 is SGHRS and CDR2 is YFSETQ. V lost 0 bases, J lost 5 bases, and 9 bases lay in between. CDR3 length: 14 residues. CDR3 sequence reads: CASSLDPGENIQYF. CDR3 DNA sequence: TGCGCCAGCAGCTTGGATCCAGGGGAAAACATTCAGTACTTC.

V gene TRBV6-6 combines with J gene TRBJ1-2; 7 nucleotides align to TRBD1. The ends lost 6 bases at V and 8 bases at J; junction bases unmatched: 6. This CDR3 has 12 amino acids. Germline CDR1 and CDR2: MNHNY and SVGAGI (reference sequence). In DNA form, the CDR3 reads TGTGCCAGCAGGAAGGGGGCGGAGGGCTACACCTTC. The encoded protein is CASRKGAEGYTF.

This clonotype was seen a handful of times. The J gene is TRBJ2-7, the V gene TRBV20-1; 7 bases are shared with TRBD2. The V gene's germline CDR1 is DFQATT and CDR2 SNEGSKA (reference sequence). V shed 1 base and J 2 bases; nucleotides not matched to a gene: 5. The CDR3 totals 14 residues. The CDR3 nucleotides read TGCAGTGCTAGAGGCGGGGGTTCCCCCTACGAGCAGTACTTC. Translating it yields CSARGGGSPYEQYF.

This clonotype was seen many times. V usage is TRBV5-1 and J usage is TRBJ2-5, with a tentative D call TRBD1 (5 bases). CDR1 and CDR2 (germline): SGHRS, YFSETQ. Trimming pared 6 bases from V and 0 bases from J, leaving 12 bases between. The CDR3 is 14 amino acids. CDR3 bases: TGCGCCAGCACAGGGCCCCAGGACCAAGAGACCCAGTACTTC. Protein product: CASTGPQDQETQYF. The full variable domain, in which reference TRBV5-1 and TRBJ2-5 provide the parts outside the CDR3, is KAGVTQTPRYLIKTRGQQVTLSCSPISGHRSVSWYQQTPGQGLQFLFEYFSETQRNKGNFPGRFSGRQFSNSRSEMNVSTLELGDSALYLCASTGPQDQETQYFGPGTRLLVL.

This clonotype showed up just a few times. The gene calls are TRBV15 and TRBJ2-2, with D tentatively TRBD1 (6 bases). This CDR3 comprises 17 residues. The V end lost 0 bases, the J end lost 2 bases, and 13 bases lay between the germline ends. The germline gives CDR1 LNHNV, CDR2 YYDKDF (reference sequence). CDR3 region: CATSRDLARGNTGELFF. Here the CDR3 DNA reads TGTGCCACCAGCAGAGATCTCGCCAGGGGTAACACCGGGGAGCTGTTTTTT.

This CDR3 is CASSSSGDSPNYGYTF. CDR3 bases: TGTGCCAGCAGTAGTTCGGGGGACAGCCCTAACTATGGCTACACCTTC. The chain employs TRBV6-5 and TRBJ1-2; 7 nucleotides align to TRBD1. Germline V gene sequence: CDR1 MNHEY, CDR2 SVGAGI. V was pared by 5 bases and J by 0 bases, with 9 bases of the junction left unmatched. CDR3 length equals 16 residues.

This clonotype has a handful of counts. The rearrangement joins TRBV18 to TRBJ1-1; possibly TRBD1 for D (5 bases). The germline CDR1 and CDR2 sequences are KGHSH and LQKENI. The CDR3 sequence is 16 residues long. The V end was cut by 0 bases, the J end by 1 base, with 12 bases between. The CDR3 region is CASSPPSRGTNTEAFF. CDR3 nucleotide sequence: TGTGCCAGCTCACCACCTTCTAGGGGCACGAACACTGAAGCTTTCTTT.

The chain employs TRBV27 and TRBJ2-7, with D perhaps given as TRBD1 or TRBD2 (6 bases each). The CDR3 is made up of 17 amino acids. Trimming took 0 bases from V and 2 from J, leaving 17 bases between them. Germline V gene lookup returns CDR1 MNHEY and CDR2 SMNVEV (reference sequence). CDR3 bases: TGTGCCAGCAGTTTATCCCTGCCCACCGGGGGCCCCTACGAGCAGTACTTC. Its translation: CASSLSLPTGGPYEQYF.

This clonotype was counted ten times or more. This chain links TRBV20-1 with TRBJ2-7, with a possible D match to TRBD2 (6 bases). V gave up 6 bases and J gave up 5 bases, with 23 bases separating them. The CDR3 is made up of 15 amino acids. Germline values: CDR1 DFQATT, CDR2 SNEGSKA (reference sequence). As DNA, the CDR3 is TGCAGTGCCCCAACCCCGGGAGCCCGGGGTGACGAGCAGTACTTC. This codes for CSAPTPGARGDEQYF.

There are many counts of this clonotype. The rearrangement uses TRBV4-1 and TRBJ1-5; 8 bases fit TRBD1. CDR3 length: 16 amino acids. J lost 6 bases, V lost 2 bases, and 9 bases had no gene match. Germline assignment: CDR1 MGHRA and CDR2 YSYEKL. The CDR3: CASSQRIRDRFQPQHF. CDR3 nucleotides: TGCGCCAGCAGCCAACGAATCCGGGACAGGTTTCAGCCCCAGCATTTT.

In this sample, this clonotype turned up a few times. The DNA for the CDR3 is TGTGCCGCGCGGACAGGCCCCTACGAGCAGTACTTC. This gives the protein CAARTGPYEQYF. This rearrangement joins TRBV10-3 to TRBJ2-7; 7 bases match TRBD1. Germline V gives CDR1 ENHRY, CDR2 SYGVKD. CDR3 length equals 12 residues. The V and J ends lost 11 bases and 2 bases, in that order; junction bases with no gene match: 6.

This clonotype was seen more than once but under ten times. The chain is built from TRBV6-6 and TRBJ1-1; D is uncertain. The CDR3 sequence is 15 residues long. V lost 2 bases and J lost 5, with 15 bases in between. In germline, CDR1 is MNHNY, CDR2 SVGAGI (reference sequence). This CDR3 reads CASSYPGKRYTEAFF. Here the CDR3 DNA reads TGTGCCAGCAGTTACCCGGGGAAGCGGTATACTGAAGCTTTCTTT.

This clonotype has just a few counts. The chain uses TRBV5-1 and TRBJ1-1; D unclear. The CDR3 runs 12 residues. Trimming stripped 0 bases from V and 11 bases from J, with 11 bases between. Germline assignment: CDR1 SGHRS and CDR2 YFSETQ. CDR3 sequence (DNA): TGCGCCAGCAGCTTGGCCGGCAGTGGGGCTTTCTTT. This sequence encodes CASSLAGSGAFF.